Following are 24 T cell receptor beta chains from one sample sequenced in a study of blood T cell repertoires in COVID-19. The table came from immunoSEQ multiplex PCR; TCRdb's copy has only in-frame clones and leaves some out. The data show 150,000 to 200,000 clones, 80% to 85% seen once. Material: PBMCs or T cells enriched from blood (not recorded which). The receptors here all came from a woman aged 55 to 70 who had recovered from COVID-19.

CDR3 sequence: CASRPGQVKGEAFF. In DNA form, the CDR3 reads TGTGCCAGCAGGCCCGGGCAGGTAAAGGGGGAAGCTTTCTTT. V is TRBV27 and J is TRBJ1-1; a possible D gene is TRBD1 (5 bases). Germline loops: CDR1 MNHEY, CDR2 SMNVEV (reference sequence). V was clipped by 6 bases and J by 8 bases, with 19 bases between them. CDR3 length: 14 residues.

This clone was seen more than once but under ten times. CDR3 bases: TGTGCCAGCAGCTTCGGGTACGAGCAGTACTTC. Translated, it gives CASSFGYEQYF. The chain has TRBV5-6 and TRBJ2-7; D not certain. Germline V gene lookup returns CDR1 SGHDT and CDR2 YYEEEE. The germline V and J ends were trimmed by 2 bases and 4 bases, with 4 bases remaining between them. The CDR3 spans 11 residues.

This rearrangement joins TRBV2 to TRBJ1-5; D unresolved. This CDR3 is built from 14 residues. CDR1 SNHLY and CDR2 FYNNEI come from the germline V gene. The V end lost 3 bases, the J end lost 7 bases, and 13 bases lay between the germline ends. CDR3 bases: TGTGCCAGCAGTGATAATAGCGTATTGCAGCCCCAGCATTTT. Translated, it gives CASSDNSVLQPQHF.

This clone has a handful of counts. This sequence joins TRBV3-1 (or the pseudogene TRBV3-2) and TRBJ1-4; D possibly corresponds to TRBD1 (6 bases). CDR1 is LGHDT and CDR2 is YNNKEL in the germline V gene (reference sequence). V was cut by 2 bases and J by 2 bases, with 9 bases left in between. The CDR3 is 15 amino acids. CDR3 region: CASSQQGLTNEKLFF. In nucleotides, the CDR3 is TGTGCCAGCAGCCAACAGGGGCTGACTAATGAAAAACTGTTTTTT.

The chain is built from TRBV2 and TRBJ1-4, with D hard to call. Trimming stripped 7 bases from V and 4 bases from J, with 10 bases between. CDR3 length: 13 amino acids. Looked up from germline, CDR1 is SNHLY and CDR2 is FYNNEI. CDR3 loop: CASNQEFNEKLFF. The CDR3 DNA reads TGTGCCAGCAACCAGGAATTTAATGAAAAACTGTTTTTT.

J is TRBJ2-1 and V is TRBV25-1, with 11 bases aligning to TRBD2. This CDR3 spans 17 amino acids. With 6 bases clipped from V and 5 bases from J, the junction kept 12 bases outside the gene matches. Germline CDR1 reads MGHDK; CDR2 reads SYGVNS. CDR3 region: CASSHQRLAGGHNEQFF. The CDR3, as DNA: TGTGCCAGCAGCCACCAACGCCTAGCGGGGGGCCACAATGAGCAGTTCTTC.

This chain connects TRBV18 to TRBJ1-2; D remains ambiguous. V was clipped by 0 bases and J by 0 bases, with 8 bases between them. The CDR3 contains 15 residues. CDR1 and CDR2 (germline): KGHSH, LQKENI. The CDR3 reads CASSPPSGSNYGYTF. CDR3 in DNA: TGTGCCAGCTCACCACCGTCAGGTTCTAACTATGGCTACACCTTC.

This clone was seen a handful of times. This sequence joins TRBV2 and TRBJ2-1; 11 bases line up with TRBD2. The V gene's germline CDR1 is SNHLY and CDR2 FYNNEI. The CDR3 runs 14 residues. Losses at the gene ends were 6 bases for V and 8 bases for J; bases not matched to a gene: 6. The CDR3 region has the DNA TGTGCCAGCAGGAGACTAGCGGGGACCGATGAGCAGTTCTTC. Residues: CASRRLAGTDEQFF. The whole variable domain, filled in from reference TRBV2 and TRBJ2-1, reads EPEVTQTPSHQVTQMGQEVILRCVPISNHLYFYWYRQILGQKVEFLVSFYNNEISEKSEIFDDQFSVERPDGSNFTLKIRSTKLEDSAMYFCASRRLAGTDEQFFGPGTRLTVL.

This sequence joins TRBV6-5 and TRBJ2-2, with D tentatively TRBD2 (6 bases). V was trimmed by 5 bases and J by 2 bases, leaving 12 bases between them. There are 15 residues in the CDR3. CDR1 and CDR2 (germline): MNHEY, SVGAGI. This chain's CDR3 is CASSTTGRNTGELFF. CDR3 DNA sequence: TGTGCCAGCAGTACGACCGGGAGAAACACCGGGGAGCTGTTTTTT.

Written as DNA, the CDR3 is TGCGCCAGCAGCTCGCCGAGGGCGGGAGGATCCGGTGAGCAGTTCTTC. Translated, it gives CASSSPRAGGSGEQFF. The rearrangement joins TRBV5-1 to TRBJ2-1; 8 bases are shared with TRBD2. V gave up 3 bases and J gave up 9 bases; unmatched junction bases: 14. CDR1 is SGHRS, CDR2 YFSETQ, per germline. This CDR3 comprises 16 residues.

This chain joins TRBV11-2 and TRBJ2-3; 9 bases agree with TRBD2. With V trimmed by 5 bases and J by 4 bases, 13 bases remained unmatched. There are 17 residues in the CDR3. The V gene's germline CDR1 is SGHAT and CDR2 FQNNGV. The CDR3 spells CASSHLTRGGVADTQYF. CDR3 nucleotide sequence: TGTGCCAGCAGCCACCTAACCCGCGGGGGGGTGGCAGATACGCAGTATTTT.

This clone was found a few times. The rearrangement links TRBV7-9 to TRBJ2-5; the match to TRBD1 covers 7 bases. V trimming: 1 base; J trimming: 2 bases; junction bases outside the gene matches: 4. The germline gives CDR1 SEHNR, CDR2 FQNEAQ (reference sequence). The CDR3 spans 15 residues. The CDR3 reads CASSLGLGQQETQYF. The CDR3 DNA is TGTGCCAGCAGCTTAGGTCTGGGACAGCAAGAGACCCAGTACTTC. Full variable domain (remainder filled in from reference TRBV7-9 and TRBJ2-5): DTGVSQNPRHKITKRGQNVTFRCDPISEHNRLYWYRQTLGQGPEFLTYFQNEAQLEKSRLLSDRFSAERPKGSFSTLEIQRTEQGDSAMYLCASSLGLGQQETQYFGPGTRLLVL.

This chain uses TRBV2 with TRBJ1-1; no reliable D call. Looked up from germline, CDR1 is SNHLY and CDR2 is FYNNEI. CDR3 length equals 12 residues. V dropped 7 bases and J dropped 3 bases, with 9 bases sitting between them. Here the CDR3 reads CASNLRDTEAFF. CDR3 coding DNA: TGTGCCAGCAACCTGCGGGACACTGAAGCTTTCTTT.

This sequence joins TRBV28 and TRBJ1-2; D unresolved. The CDR3 loop spans 15 amino acids. Looked up from germline, CDR1 is MDHEN and CDR2 is SYDVKM. Trimming stripped 6 bases from V and 1 base from J, with 15 bases between. The CDR3 DNA is TGTGCCAGCAGCCCCCAAGGAAACTATAACTATGGCTACACCTTC. It is translated as CASSPQGNYNYGYTF.

The chain uses TRBV28 and TRBJ1-2; no reliable D call. CDR3 size: 13 residues. CDR1 and CDR2 (germline): MDHEN, SYDVKM. Trimming stripped 4 bases from V and 7 bases from J, with 13 bases between. CDR3 amino acids: CASSYEGEGGYTF. The CDR3 DNA sequence: TGTGCCAGCAGTTACGAGGGAGAGGGTGGCTACACCTTC.

The J gene is TRBJ1-2, the V gene TRBV18; possibly TRBD1 for D (6 bases). Germline CDR1 is KGHSH and CDR2 is LQKENI. CDR3 length: 15 amino acids. Trimming took 3 bases from V and 1 from J, leaving 12 bases between them. This chain's CDR3 is CASSPGHGFNYGYTF. For the CDR3, the DNA is TGTGCCAGCTCACCGGGACACGGTTTTAACTATGGCTACACCTTC. The whole variable domain, filled in from reference TRBV18 and TRBJ1-2, reads NAGVMQNPRHLVRRRGQEARLRCSPMKGHSHVYWYRQLPEEGLKFMVYLQKENIIDESGMPKERFSAEFPKEGPSILRIQQVVRGDSAAYFCASSPGHGFNYGYTFGSGTRLTVV.

The chain links TRBV9 to TRBJ2-5, with D possibly matching TRBD1 (5 bases). The CDR3 sequence is 14 residues long. CDR1 is SGDLS, CDR2 YYNGEE, per germline. V was pared by 2 bases and J by 5 bases, with 13 bases between. CDR3 protein: CASSVSQGGETQYF. The CDR3 coding sequence is TGTGCCAGCAGCGTCTCCCAGGGTGGGGAGACCCAGTACTTC. The full variable domain, with the rest looked up from reference TRBV9 and TRBJ2-5, is DSGVTQTPKHLITATGQRVTLRCSPRSGDLSVYWYQQSLDQGLQFLIQYYNGEERAKGNILERFSAQQFPDLHSELNLSSLELGDSALYFCASSVSQGGETQYFGPGTRLLVL.

This chain links TRBV27 with TRBJ1-2; D is possibly TRBD1 (5 bases). This CDR3 comprises 15 residues. V lost 6 bases and J lost 8, with 22 bases in between. Germline V CDR1 and CDR2: MNHEY, SMNVEV (reference sequence). The CDR3 sequence is CASRFSATDRSGYTF. Here the CDR3 DNA reads TGTGCCAGCAGATTCTCGGCGACAGATCGTTCCGGCTACACCTTC.

The chain joins TRBV15 to TRBJ1-5, with a possible D match to TRBD1 (5 bases). V shed 0 bases and J shed 7 bases, with 13 bases lying between them. This CDR3 contains 15 residues. Germline CDR1 reads LNHNV; CDR2 reads YYDKDF (reference sequence). CDR3 DNA sequence: TGTGCCACCAGCAGAGATCCGGGACTCCAACAGCCCCAGCATTTT. This gives the protein CATSRDPGLQQPQHF.

This chain joins TRBV28 and TRBJ2-7; no clear D gene. This CDR3 region has 13 residues. Germline lookup yields CDR1 MDHEN and CDR2 SYDVKM. V was pared by 4 bases and J by 2 bases, with 9 bases between. This CDR3 is CASSSPATYEQYF. The CDR3 region has the DNA TGTGCCAGCAGTTCCCCCGCGACCTACGAGCAGTACTTC.

V and J are TRBV4-2 and TRBJ2-3; 10 nucleotides agree with TRBD2. This CDR3 has 21 residues. CDR1 is LGHNA and CDR2 is YNFKEQ in the germline V gene. V shed 4 bases and J 2 bases; nucleotides not matched to a gene: 21. This CDR3 is CASSPTPRAGGNTGLTDTQYF. The CDR3 DNA is TGTGCCAGCAGCCCAACACCAAGAGCGGGAGGGAATACGGGGCTCACAGATACGCAGTATTTT.

V is TRBV7-8 and J is TRBJ2-3; 10 bases are a match to TRBD2. The CDR3 extends over 15 amino acids. Germline trimming cut 4 bases from V and 2 bases from J; bases unmatched to any gene: 3. Germline V CDR1 and CDR2: SGHVS, FQNEAQ. CDR3 nucleotide sequence: TGTGCCAGCAGCTATGGACTAGCGGTCACAGATACGCAGTATTTT. Its translation: CASSYGLAVTDTQYF.

The V gene is TRBV19, the J gene TRBJ2-4; no definite D call. The germline V and J ends were trimmed by 4 bases and 0 bases, with 13 bases remaining between them. Germline loops: CDR1 LNHDA, CDR2 SQIVND (reference sequence). This CDR3 is 16 amino acids long. CDR3 nucleotides: TGTGCCAGTAGTACATCAGTAGCTCTAGCCAAAAACATTCAGTACTTC. As protein: CASSTSVALAKNIQYF.

This clone was found a few times. CDR3 nucleotide sequence: TGTGCCAGCAGGCACGACTGGGGCGGGACCCAGTACTTC. Its protein is CASRHDWGGTQYF. The V and J genes are TRBV3-1 (or the pseudogene TRBV3-2) and TRBJ2-5, with TRBD1 as a possible D gene (5 bases). The CDR3 extends over 13 amino acids. V was pared by 6 bases and J by 7 bases, with 15 bases between. The germline gives CDR1 LGHDT, CDR2 YNNKEL (reference sequence).